These T cell receptor beta chains were read from a single sample in a study of cytomegalovirus exposure and HLA in healthy donors. Libraries were prepared by immunoSEQ multiplex PCR; TCRdb keeps only in-frame clonotypes and omits some of them. The sample table sets out 150,000 to 200,000 clones. Sample: PBMCs. These receptors came from a woman aged 55-70 years in good health and CMV-seronegative. CDR3s leave out the opening cysteine and the closing phenylalanine or tryptophan.

>TRBV19
ASMGDSLYYGYT
>TRBV7-9
ASSQGLQNYGYT
>TRBV2
ASRAEAGVKEQY
>TRBV2
ASSRNRGYEQY
>TRBV6-6
ASSYLTGEQF
>TRBV6-5
ASKTSRRDTEAF
>TRBV6-1
ASSDQGSYGYT
>TRBV5-1
ASSLAGDSGANVLT
>TRBV18
ASSPPGTGSQPQH
>TRBV7-2
ASSVQDTNYGYT
>TRBV25-1
ASSTLLRNEQF
>TRBV5-1
ASTRGVEETQY
>TRBV9
ASSALYGYT
>TRBV6-5
ASGGAEAF
>TRBV29-1
SVGGQPRDTQY
>TRBV7-9
ASSVSVGNTEAF
>TRBV2
AKRRLRPQH
>TRBV29-1
SVAPTAYNEQF